This T cell receptor beta chain comes out of a study of blood T cell repertoires in COVID-19. Study overall: Acute and convalescent COVID-19 samples came from the United States, Italy and Spain. PBMCs, B-cell-depleted T cells, or T cells were the source of the cDNA or gDNA that made up the material.

Authors' processing steps: How many nucleated cells were present was estimated from reference gene primer amplification. Data came from immunoSEQ multiplex PCR; TCRdb stores just in-frame clones and leaves some out. The V and J calls and the clone size are those of that table, but D and trimming were determined from the DNA. Seen here are about 310,000 clones, 85% to 90% observed once, and the top ten hold 2.9%. The CDR3 sequence is 14 residues long. Germline CDR1 reads SGHVS; CDR2 reads FQNEAQ. Deletions cut 5 bases from V and 4 bases from J, with 14 bases between. J is TRBJ1-1 and V is TRBV7-8, with D perhaps TRBD1 (5 bases). The clonotype was recovered from a woman aged 25 to 39 with COVID-19, enrolled during active disease. Material for sequencing was peripheral blood. CDR3 nucleotide sequence: TGTGCCAGCAGCCGCAGCAGGGCGAGCACTGAAGCTTTCTTT. Amino acid sequence: CASSRSRASTEAFF.